A single sample is the source of the 7 T cell receptor beta chains below, sequenced in a study of cytomegalovirus exposure and HLA in healthy donors. Primers for the PCR totalled 60 Vbeta and 13 Jbeta. Clones were sequenced by immunoSEQ multiplex PCR, and TCRdb holds only the in-frame ones, with some missing. Of 150,000 to 200,000 clones listed, about 80% are singletons. Sequencing was carried out using PBMCs. These receptors were taken from a man aged 18 to 30 in good health and CMV-seropositive.

V and J are TRBV7-3 and TRBJ2-2; no clear D gene. This CDR3 is built from 13 residues. V lost 6 bases to trimming and J lost 5 bases, with 10 bases between them. Germline CDR1 and CDR2: SGHTA and FQGTGA. CDR3 DNA sequence: TGTGCCAGCAGGATCAGTCTGACCGGGGAGCTGTTTTTT. Translation: CASRISLTGELFF.

The table lists this clone with a count of one. The chain combines TRBV5-1 with TRBJ1-2; 7 nucleotides agree with TRBD1. CDR3 length equals 14 residues. Per the germline V gene, CDR1 is SGHRS and CDR2 is YFSETQ. V shed 2 bases, J shed 6 bases, and the junction held 7 bases outside the gene matches. The CDR3 is CASSLPGDRDGYTF. Here the CDR3 DNA reads TGCGCCAGCAGCTTACCTGGAGACAGGGATGGCTACACCTTC.

The chain employs TRBV7-6 and TRBJ1-3; 7 nucleotides agree with TRBD1. Germline values: CDR1 SGHVS, CDR2 FNYEAQ. Trimming took 0 bases from V and 0 from J; bases not matched to a gene: 2. The CDR3 runs to 16 residues. The CDR3 bases are TGTGCCAGCAGCTTAGCGGGGACAGACTCTGGAAACACCATATATTTT. Translating it yields CASSLAGTDSGNTIYF.

This clone ranks as medium-sized. The gene calls are TRBV6-6 and TRBJ1-1, with D perhaps TRBD1 (5 bases). The CDR3 consists of 12 residues. The germline V and J ends were trimmed by 6 bases and 3 bases, with 8 bases remaining between them. Germline V CDR1 and CDR2: MNHNY, SVGAGI (reference sequence). DNA for the CDR3: TGTGCCAGCAGGGGGGGGGACACTGAAGCTTTCTTT. Its protein is CASRGGDTEAFF.

The chain uses TRBV27 and TRBJ1-1, with D possibly matching TRBD1 (6 bases). The germline V gene has CDR1 MNHEY and CDR2 SMNVEV (reference sequence). Trimming cost V 3 bases and J 14 bases, with 19 bases left between them. This CDR3 region has 13 residues. The CDR3 region has the DNA TGTGCCAGCAGTTTCAACCCCCCCACAGGGTGGTTCTTT. This gives the protein CASSFNPPTGWFF.

V and J are TRBV13 and TRBJ1-2; a weak D match, TRBD1 (6 bases). Germline-derived CDR1 and CDR2 are PRHDT and FYEKMQ (reference sequence). V was cut by 0 bases and J by 2 bases, with 7 bases left in between. CDR3 size: 14 residues. The CDR3 spells CASSLGRGNYGYTF. CDR3 sequence (DNA): TGTGCCAGCAGCTTAGGGAGGGGGAACTATGGCTACACCTTC.

This chain links TRBV28 with TRBJ2-7; 10 nucleotides line up with TRBD2. The V gene's germline CDR1 is MDHEN and CDR2 SYDVKM. The CDR3 has 15 amino acids. The trim removed 4 bases at V and 6 bases at J, leaving 9 bases unmatched. The CDR3 loop is CASSSLSGRAGEQYF. Written as DNA, the CDR3 is TGTGCCAGCAGTTCTCTGAGCGGGAGGGCCGGCGAGCAGTACTTC.